This T cell receptor (beta chain) was recovered during a study of neurological immune-mediated disorders. Overall study results and limits: The multiple sclerosis repertoire cluster lacked an association with any feature, whether clinical or MRI. Repertoires from 18 of 34 multiple sclerosis patients grouped phylogenetically into a related-CDR3 cluster, suggesting a possible signature.

Germline CDR1 reads SGHTA; CDR2 reads FQGNSA. V dropped 3 bases and J dropped 3 bases, with 11 bases sitting between them. The CDR3 runs 14 residues. This clonotype was counted ten times or more. The target antigen is unknown. For the unsorted libraries, 2 million PBMCs stored at -80 C served as input. MiXCR, applied by TCRdb to the 5' RACE reads, yields one record per CDR3 protein. Of over 45,000 distinct CDR3 sequences in the sample, under 3.5% are singletons; the top ten hold roughly 16%. The sample was PBMCs. This sequence was found in a woman between 45 and 65 years old with multiple sclerosis. The chain recombines TRBV7-2 with TRBJ1-1; D is unclear. The CDR3 DNA sequence: TGTGCCAGCAGCTTCAAGGGAACGGACACTGAAGCTTTCTTT. Translated, it gives CASSFKGTDTEAFF. Filled out from reference TRBV7-2 and TRBJ1-1, the complete variable domain reads GAGVSQSPSNKVTEKGKDVELRCDPISGHTALYWYRQSLGQGLEFLIYFQGNSAPDKSGLPSDRFSAERTGGSVSTLTIQRTQQEDSAVYLCASSFKGTDTEAFFGQGTRLTVV.